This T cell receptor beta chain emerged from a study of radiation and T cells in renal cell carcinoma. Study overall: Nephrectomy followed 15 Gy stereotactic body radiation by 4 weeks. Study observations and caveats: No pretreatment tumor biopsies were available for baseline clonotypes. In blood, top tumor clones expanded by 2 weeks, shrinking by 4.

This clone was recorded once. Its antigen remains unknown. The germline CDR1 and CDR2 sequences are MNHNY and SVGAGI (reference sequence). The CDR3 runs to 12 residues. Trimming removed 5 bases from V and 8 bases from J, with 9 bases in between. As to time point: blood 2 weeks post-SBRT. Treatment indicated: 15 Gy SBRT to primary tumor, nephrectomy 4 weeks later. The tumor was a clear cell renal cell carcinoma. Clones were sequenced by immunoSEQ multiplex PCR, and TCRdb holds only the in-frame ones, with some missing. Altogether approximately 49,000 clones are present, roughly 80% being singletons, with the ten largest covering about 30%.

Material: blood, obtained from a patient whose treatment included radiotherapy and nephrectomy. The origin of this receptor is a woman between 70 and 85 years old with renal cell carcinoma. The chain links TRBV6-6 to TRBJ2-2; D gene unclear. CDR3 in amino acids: CASSQPGGELFF. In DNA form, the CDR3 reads TGTGCCAGCAGTCAGCCCGGGGGGGAGCTGTTTTTT.